This T cell receptor (beta chain) is from a study of response to subunit inactivated influenza vaccine. This clonotype was found many times. The antigen remains unidentified. Whole-study findings and limits: There was a suggestion from the authors that each seasonal influenza vaccination recruits few new T cells.

TCRdb fed the RT-PCR reads into MiXCR, producing one record per CDR3 protein. In the table there are some 190,000 distinct CDR3 sequences, approximately 15% of which are singletons. The V and J ends lost 1 base and 1 base respectively, with 14 bases between them. The CDR3 consists of 16 residues. The germline V gene has CDR1 MDHEN and CDR2 SYDVKM. The sequence was collected from a man in his fifties who received an inactivated influenza vaccine. The gene calls are TRBV28 and TRBJ2-7; D uncertain. The sequencing here drew on CD8+ T cells sorted from PBMCs, taken about 5 days after vaccination. The CDR3, as DNA: TGTGCCAGCAGTTTATCTCTAGGGCAGGCGTCCTACGAGCAGTACTTC. Amino acid sequence: CASSLSLGQASYEQYF.